The clone carrying this T cell receptor beta chain came up a few times. The target antigen is unknown. The source of the sample is a study of T cells after yellow fever vaccination. Study-level points and caveats: The booster saw the reappearance of most primary-vaccination clones (roughly 97% CD4, around 90% CD8).

The CDR3 runs 14 residues. Between the trimmed V and J ends, which lost 4 bases and 3 bases, there was a span of 12 bases. The germline V gene has CDR1 LGHNA and CDR2 YNFKEQ. A single record per CDR3 protein comes from TCRdb applying MiXCR to the 5' RACE reads. The sample lists 500,000 to 650,000 distinct CDR3 sequences; about a sixth were seen once. This receptor was taken from a young man who received the YFV17D yellow fever vaccine. Sequencing used PBMCs, obtained around 5 days after the first yellow fever vaccination. The chain joins TRBV4-2 to TRBJ1-2; the D gene is possibly TRBD1 (6 bases). CDR3 protein: CASSPGDADYGYTF. Here the CDR3 DNA reads TGTGCCAGCAGCCCAGGGGACGCTGACTATGGCTACACCTTC.